The 31 T cell receptor beta chains reported below all come from one sample, sequenced in a study of T cells after yellow fever vaccination. From the 5' RACE reads, TCRdb called clonotypes with MiXCR, one entry per CDR3 protein. The sample lists 510,000 or so distinct CDR3 sequences; 15% to 20% were seen once. The sample was PBMCs, taken 15 days after the yellow fever booster vaccination. These receptors all stem from a man aged 25-45 years who received the YFV17D yellow fever vaccine.

This rearrangement joins TRBV29-1 to TRBJ2-7, with D possibly TRBD2 on 5 matching bases. From germline, CDR1 is SQVTM and CDR2 ANQGSEA. This CDR3 has 13 amino acids. V dropped 3 bases and J dropped 2 bases, with 11 bases sitting between them. CDR3 sequence reads: CSVDTGNPYEQYF. CDR3 DNA: TGCAGCGTTGACACGGGAAACCCCTACGAGCAGTACTTC.

This clonotype has only a few counts. Its ends do not fully match the called genes, so a read error is possible. This chain joins TRBV20-1 and TRBJ2-7; 7 nucleotides align to TRBD2. The CDR3 consists of 15 residues. In germline, CDR1 is DFQATT, CDR2 SNEGSKA (reference sequence). The CDR3 here is CSARDGTNPRNEQYF. CDR3 DNA sequence: TGCAGTGCCAGAGACGGGACTAACCCACGCAACGAGCAGTACTTC.

This sequence joins TRBV7-3 and TRBJ2-3; D might be TRBD1 (6 bases). V was clipped by 4 bases and J by 0 bases, with 11 bases between them. Per germline, CDR1 SGHTA and CDR2 FQGTGA. The CDR3 is 15 residues long. The CDR3 here is CASSSFGQSTDTQYF. In DNA, the CDR3 is TGTGCCAGCAGCTCTTTCGGACAGAGCACAGATACGCAGTATTTT. Based on the CDR3 plus reference TRBV7-3 and TRBJ2-3, the full variable domain is GAGVSQTPSNKVTEKGKYVELRCDPISGHTALYWYRQSLGQGPEFLIYFQGTGAADDSGLPNDRFFAVRPEGSVSTLKIQRTERGDSAVYLCASSSFGQSTDTQYFGPGTRLTVL.

V is TRBV27 and J is TRBJ2-2, with D tentatively TRBD2 (6 bases). V was shortened by 8 bases and J by 2 bases, with 15 bases between the two germline ends. Germline values: CDR1 MNHEY, CDR2 SMNVEV (reference sequence). This CDR3 has 15 amino acids. The CDR3 protein is CASSTLAVNTGELFF. CDR3 DNA: TGTGCCAGCTCCACTTTAGCGGTCAACACCGGGGAGCTGTTTTTT.

This clonotype occurred a few times. Here the CDR3 reads CSGIGWEGQFF. For the CDR3, the DNA is TGCAGTGGTATCGGATGGGAAGGGCAGTTCTTC. V and J are TRBV20-1 and TRBJ2-1; D is unclear. The V gene's germline CDR1 is DFQATT and CDR2 SNEGSKA (reference sequence). With 7 bases removed from V and 12 bases from J, the gap between germline ends came to 16 bases. The CDR3 contains 11 residues.

The chain has TRBV29-1 and TRBJ2-7; 7 bases are a match to TRBD1. J lost 2 bases, V lost 6 bases, and 7 bases had no gene match. The CDR3 totals 13 residues. Germline values: CDR1 SQVTM, CDR2 ANQGSEA. DNA for the CDR3: TGCAGCGTCACGACAGGGTCGACCTACGAGCAGTACTTC. Residues: CSVTTGSTYEQYF.

This clonotype was picked up a small number of times. V usage is TRBV15 and J usage is TRBJ1-2; TRBD1 aligns across 8 bases. Germline CDR1 and CDR2: LNHNV and YYDKDF (reference sequence). Trimming took 5 bases from V and 8 from J; bases not matched to a gene: 10. The CDR3 has 14 residues. The CDR3 loop is CATSGLSGGLGYTF. The CDR3 nucleotides read TGTGCCACCAGCGGACTATCAGGGGGCTTAGGCTACACCTTC.

The sample holds a few counts of this clonotype. The CDR3 spells CASSGLAGAGNQETQYF. The CDR3 DNA is TGTGCCAGCAGTGGACTAGCGGGGGCGGGGAACCAAGAGACCCAGTACTTC. The chain employs TRBV27 and TRBJ2-5; 13 positions match TRBD2. Germline V CDR1 and CDR2: MNHEY, SMNVEV (reference sequence). Trimming cost V 5 bases and J 0 bases; bases outside gene matches: 6. The CDR3 is made up of 17 amino acids.

The CDR3 protein is CASSRQAGPTTYNEQFF. The CDR3 bases are TGCGCCAGCAGCCGGCAAGCGGGCCCGACAACCTACAATGAGCAGTTCTTC. The genes are TRBV4-3 and TRBJ2-1, with a possible D match to TRBD2 (6 bases). Trimming cost V 4 bases and J 2 bases, with 18 bases left between them. Germline V CDR1 and CDR2: LGHNA, YSLEER. There are 17 residues in the CDR3.

This clonotype was seen a few times. The chain combines TRBV29-1 with TRBJ2-1; D might be TRBD1 or TRBD2, each matching 5 bases. This CDR3 comprises 15 residues. Trimming pared 7 bases from V and 1 base from J, leaving 17 bases between. The germline V gene has CDR1 SQVTM and CDR2 ANQGSEA. The CDR3 sequence is CSAGDPTESYNEQFF. The DNA of the CDR3 is TGCAGCGCTGGGGACCCTACCGAGTCCTACAATGAGCAGTTCTTC.

This clonotype has just a few counts. The genes are TRBV9 and TRBJ2-5; 11 nucleotides align to TRBD2. The CDR3 covers 15 residues. The V gene end was trimmed by 0 bases and the J gene end by 5 bases; junction bases not matched to a gene: 3. Germline CDR1 is SGDLS and CDR2 is YYNGEE. CDR3 sequence (DNA): TGTGCCAGCAGCGTAGCTAGCGGGAGGTGGGAGACCCAGTACTTC. It codes for CASSVASGRWETQYF. Drawing the rest from reference TRBV9 and TRBJ2-5, the complete variable domain is DSGVTQTPKHLITATGQRVTLRCSPRSGDLSVYWYQQSLDQGLQFLIQYYNGEERAKGNILERFSAQQFPDLHSELNLSSLELGDSALYFCASSVASGRWETQYFGPGTRLLVL.

This clonotype was counted a few times. The CDR3 region is CASSPASGISTDTQYF. The DNA for the CDR3 is TGTGCCAGCAGCCCGGCTAGCGGGATTAGCACAGATACGCAGTATTTT. The rearrangement uses TRBV7-9 and TRBJ2-3; 9 bases match TRBD2. The V gene end was trimmed by 5 bases and the J gene end by 0 bases; junction bases not matched to a gene: 6. Germline loops: CDR1 SEHNR, CDR2 FQNEAQ (reference sequence). The CDR3 covers 16 residues.

CDR3 DNA: TGCAGCGCAGGACTAGCCTCCTACAATGAGCAGTTCTTC. Its protein is CSAGLASYNEQFF. This chain uses TRBV29-1 with TRBJ2-1; 8 bases are shared with TRBD2. CDR1 SQVTM and CDR2 ANQGSEA come from the germline V gene. There are 13 residues in the CDR3. V trimming: 7 bases; J trimming: 0 bases; junction bases outside the gene matches: 2.

At least ten counts were recorded for this clonotype. The chain has TRBV2 and TRBJ2-2, with 8 bases that match TRBD1. Germline values: CDR1 SNHLY, CDR2 FYNNEI. With V trimmed by 7 bases and J by 1 base, 8 bases remained unmatched. This CDR3 has 16 amino acids. This CDR3 is CASTPLGQENTGELFF. The DNA of the CDR3 is TGTGCCAGCACTCCCCTGGGACAGGAGAACACCGGGGAGCTGTTTTTT.

This chain links TRBV29-1 with TRBJ1-2; D ambiguous. The germline V gene encodes CDR1 SQVTM and CDR2 ANQGSEA. Trimming removed 4 bases at V and 2 bases at J, with 8 bases between. CDR3 length: 12 amino acids. The chain's CDR3 is CSVGQKNYGYTF. The DNA for the CDR3 is TGCAGCGTTGGTCAGAAGAACTATGGCTACACCTTC.

The rearrangement joins TRBV7-2 to TRBJ2-1; D is ambiguous. V lost 5 bases, J lost 10 bases, and 9 bases lay in between. This CDR3 comprises 11 residues. Germline assignment: CDR1 SGHTA and CDR2 FQGNSA. In DNA form, the CDR3 reads TGTGCCAGCAGCCTACTAAGGGAGCAGTTCTTC. Encoded protein: CASSLLREQFF.

This clonotype was detected a few times. The genes are TRBV5-1 and TRBJ2-5; weak D call: TRBD2 (6 bases). The germline CDR1 and CDR2 sequences are SGHRS and YFSETQ. CDR3 length: 13 residues. V was trimmed by 3 bases and J by 5 bases, leaving 11 bases between them. The CDR3 is CASSSLGGETQYF. CDR3 nucleotides: TGCGCCAGCAGCTCCCTTGGGGGGGAGACCCAGTACTTC.

This clonotype was observed a few times. This rearrangement joins TRBV12-3 or TRBV12-4 to TRBJ2-7; tentatively, D is TRBD2 (6 bases). Trimming removed 6 bases from V and 11 bases from J, with 14 bases in between. This CDR3 contains 11 residues. In DNA form, the CDR3 reads TGTGCCAGCAGCCGCGGGACTGCCGAGTACTTC. It yields the protein CASSRGTAEYF.

This clonotype was observed a few times. The V call is TRBV4-3, the J call TRBJ2-3; a weak D match, TRBD2 (6 bases). The CDR3 contains 15 residues. V was shortened by 1 base and J by 6 bases, with 14 bases between the two germline ends. Germline CDR1 reads LGHNA; CDR2 reads YSLEER. This CDR3 reads CASSQGPSEKDTQYF. CDR3 nucleotides: TGCGCCAGCAGCCAAGGGCCTAGCGAGAAGGATACGCAGTATTTT.

A remark on this clonotype: Just one base apart from a much larger clone, this may be a read error. This rearrangement joins TRBV18 to TRBJ1-1; D remains unclear. The ends were cut back, 2 bases at V and 1 base at J, with 5 bases in the middle. CDR1 is KGHSH and CDR2 is LQKENI in the germline V gene. This CDR3 comprises 13 residues. The CDR3 DNA is TGTGCCAGCTCACCAGAGGGGAACACTGAAGCTTTCTTT. It yields the protein CASSPEGNTEAFF.

The V gene is TRBV6-5, the J gene TRBJ2-5, with a possible D match to TRBD1 (6 bases). The V and J ends lost 0 bases and 7 bases respectively, with 21 bases between them. CDR1 is MNHEY, CDR2 SVGAGI, per germline. The CDR3 covers 17 residues. The CDR3 nucleotides are TGTGCCAGCAGTTACTCGACAGGACACTCGCGAATGGGGACCCAGTACTTC. Its protein is CASSYSTGHSRMGTQYF.

This clonotype was picked up a small number of times. The V and J genes are TRBV10-3 and TRBJ2-1; D is unclear. Germline-derived CDR1 and CDR2 are ENHRY and SYGVKD. Trimming took 6 bases from V and 8 from J, leaving 11 bases between them. The CDR3 spans 12 residues. The CDR3 loop reads CAISPSVHEQFF. In DNA form, the CDR3 reads TGTGCCATCAGCCCTTCTGTCCATGAGCAGTTCTTC.

The sample holds a few counts of this clonotype. J is TRBJ2-3 and V is TRBV27, with TRBD2 as a possible D gene (6 bases). This CDR3 spans 15 amino acids. From germline, CDR1 is MNHEY and CDR2 SMNVEV (reference sequence). V was cut by 0 bases and J by 7 bases, with 14 bases left in between. In nucleotides, the CDR3 is TGTGCCAGCAGTTTATCTAGCGGAGGCCCGAATACGCAGTATTTT. Residues: CASSLSSGGPNTQYF.

This clonotype was detected only a few times. The rearrangement joins TRBV30 to TRBJ2-1; D is unresolved. CDR3 length: 16 amino acids. V gave up 3 bases and J gave up 2 bases, with 17 bases separating them. Germline CDR1 and CDR2: GTSNPN and SVGIG (reference sequence). The CDR3: CAWRSRSPPAYNEQFF. In nucleotides, the CDR3 is TGTGCCTGGAGAAGCCGGAGTCCCCCTGCCTACAATGAGCAGTTCTTC.

This clonotype came up a few times. The gene calls are TRBV6-1 and TRBJ1-5; D might be TRBD1 (5 bases). Trimming took off 8 bases at V and 1 base at J, with 15 bases between the two ends. The CDR3 is 15 residues long. Germline CDR1 and CDR2: MNHNS and SASEGT. In DNA form, the CDR3 reads TGTGCCAGCCGGGGACTGTGGCAGAGCAATCAGCCCCAGCATTTT. This translates into CASRGLWQSNQPQHF.

This clonotype has just a few counts. The rearrangement links TRBV5-1 to TRBJ2-7, with D perhaps given as TRBD1 or TRBD2 (5 bases each). The CDR3 covers 14 residues. CDR1 and CDR2 (germline): SGHRS, YFSETQ. Trimming pared 5 bases from V and 0 bases from J, leaving 12 bases between. The CDR3 reads CASRYGTGSYEQYF. The CDR3 DNA follows: TGCGCCAGCAGGTACGGGACGGGCTCCTACGAGCAGTACTTC.

This chain uses TRBV11-2 with TRBJ2-1; D remains unclear. Trimming left V 5 bases short and J 2 bases short, with 13 bases between. This CDR3 contains 15 residues. In germline, CDR1 is SGHAT, CDR2 FQNNGV. CDR3 sequence reads: CASSRSSWTYNEQFF. As DNA, the CDR3 is TGTGCCAGCAGCAGGTCGTCGTGGACCTACAATGAGCAGTTCTTC.

This rearrangement joins TRBV11-2 to TRBJ2-1, with 7 bases fitting TRBD2. CDR3 length: 16 amino acids. CDR1 SGHAT and CDR2 FQNNGV come from the germline V gene. Trimming at V came to 1 base and at J to 2 bases, leaving 5 bases not matched to a gene. The CDR3 DNA is TGTGCCAGCAGCTTAGGTTTCCGGGGGGCCTACAATGAGCAGTTCTTC. Protein sequence: CASSLGFRGAYNEQFF. The variable domain in full, with the rest retrieved from reference TRBV11-2 and TRBJ2-1, is EAGVAQSPRYKIIEKRQSVAFWCNPISGHATLYWYQQILGQGPKLLIQFQNNGVVDDSQLPKDRFSAERLKGVDSTLKIQPAKLEDSAVYLCASSLGFRGAYNEQFFGPGTRLTVL.

The rearrangement links TRBV2 to TRBJ2-1; 14 nucleotides line up with TRBD2. V lost 7 bases to trimming and J lost 1 base; unmatched junction nucleotides: 9. The CDR3 has 18 amino acids. Looked up from germline, CDR1 is SNHLY and CDR2 is FYNNEI. In nucleotides, the CDR3 is TGTGCCAGCACCCCGGGACTAGCGGGAGTCCAGTCCTACAATGAGCAGTTCTTC. Amino acid sequence: CASTPGLAGVQSYNEQFF.

The V call is TRBV28, the J call TRBJ1-2; a possible D gene is TRBD1 (5 bases). V dropped 7 bases and J dropped 4 bases, with 13 bases sitting between them. CDR3 length: 13 amino acids. CDR1 is MDHEN and CDR2 is SYDVKM in the germline V gene. CDR3 bases: TGTGCCAGCACTCCTGGGGGTTCCTATGGCTACACCTTC. This translates into CASTPGGSYGYTF.

This clonotype was seen more than once but under ten times. The chain uses TRBV14 and TRBJ2-1; D is uncertain. The length of the CDR3 is 13 residues. Trimming removed 3 bases at V and 13 bases at J, with 16 bases between. Germline V gene lookup returns CDR1 SGHDN and CDR2 FVKESK. The CDR3 loop is CASSQASSGVQFF. As DNA, the CDR3 is TGTGCCAGCAGCCAGGCCAGCAGTGGGGTACAGTTCTTC.